This record concerns one T cell receptor (beta chain) sequence. These data originate in a study of T cells in Graves' hyperthyroidism and ophthalmopathy. V gave up 5 bases and J gave up 1 base, with 9 bases separating them. Germline V gene sequence: CDR1 LGHDT, CDR2 YNNKEL (reference sequence). This CDR3 has 14 residues. Authors of the study amplified TCR beta CDR3 regions from RNA transcripts. RT-PCR in the first round (using the HTBI primer set) targeted the TCR CDR3. TCRdb ran MiXCR on the multiplex PCR reads and lists one entry per CDR3 protein. The profile shows hundreds of thousands of distinct CDR3 sequences, around 14% of them singletons.

This clonotype was sampled from a woman in her twenties or thirties with Graves' hyperthyroidism. The V call is TRBV3-1, the J call TRBJ2-4; D is unclear. Sample: blood. CDR3 nucleotides: TGTGCCAGCAGCGCAAGGTTGGCCAAAAACATTCAGTACTTC. As protein: CASSARLAKNIQYF.